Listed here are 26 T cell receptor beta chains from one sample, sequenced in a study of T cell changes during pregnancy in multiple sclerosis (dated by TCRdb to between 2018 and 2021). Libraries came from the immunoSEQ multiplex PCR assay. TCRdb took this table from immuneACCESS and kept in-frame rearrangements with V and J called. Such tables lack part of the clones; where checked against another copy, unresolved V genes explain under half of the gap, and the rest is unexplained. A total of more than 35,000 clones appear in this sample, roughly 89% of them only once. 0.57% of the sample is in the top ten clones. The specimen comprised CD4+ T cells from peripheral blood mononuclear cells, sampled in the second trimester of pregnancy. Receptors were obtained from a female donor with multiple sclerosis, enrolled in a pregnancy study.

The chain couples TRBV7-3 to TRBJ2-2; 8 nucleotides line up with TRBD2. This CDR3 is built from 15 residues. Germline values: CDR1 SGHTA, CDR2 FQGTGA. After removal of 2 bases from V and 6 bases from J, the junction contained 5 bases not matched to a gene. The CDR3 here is CASSLGTSNSGELFF. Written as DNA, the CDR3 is TGTGCCAGCAGCTTAGGGACTAGTAATTCCGGGGAGCTGTTTTTT. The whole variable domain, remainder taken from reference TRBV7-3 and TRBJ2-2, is GAGVSQTPSNKVTEKGKYVELRCDPISGHTALYWYRQSLGQGPEFLIYFQGTGAADDSGLPNDRFFAVRPEGSVSTLKIQRTERGDSAVYLCASSLGTSNSGELFFGEGSRLTVL.

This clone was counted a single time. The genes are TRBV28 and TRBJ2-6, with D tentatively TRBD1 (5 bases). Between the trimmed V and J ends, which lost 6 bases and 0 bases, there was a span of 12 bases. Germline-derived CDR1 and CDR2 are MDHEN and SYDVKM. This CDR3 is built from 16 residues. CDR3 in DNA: TGTGCCAGCAGCCCCCACAGGCTCTCTGGGGCCAACGTCCTGACTTTC. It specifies CASSPHRLSGANVLTF.

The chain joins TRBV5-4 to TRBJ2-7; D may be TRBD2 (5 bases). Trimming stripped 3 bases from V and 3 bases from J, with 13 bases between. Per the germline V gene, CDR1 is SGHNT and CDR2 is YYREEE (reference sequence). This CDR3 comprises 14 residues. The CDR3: CASSSPARGYEQYF. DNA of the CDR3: TGTGCCAGCAGCTCACCCGCCCGGGGCTACGAGCAGTACTTC.

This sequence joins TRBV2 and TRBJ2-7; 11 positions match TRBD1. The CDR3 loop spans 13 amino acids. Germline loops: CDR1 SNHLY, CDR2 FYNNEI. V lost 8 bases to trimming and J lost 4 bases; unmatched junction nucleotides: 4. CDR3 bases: TGTGCCAGCTCCGGGACAGGGGGTTACGAGCAGTACTTC. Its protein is CASSGTGGYEQYF.

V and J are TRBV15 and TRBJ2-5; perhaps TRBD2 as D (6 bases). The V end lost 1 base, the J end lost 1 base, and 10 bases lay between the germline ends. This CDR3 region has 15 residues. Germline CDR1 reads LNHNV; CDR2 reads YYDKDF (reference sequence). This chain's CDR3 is CATSRASTSQETQYF. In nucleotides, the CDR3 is TGTGCCACCAGCAGAGCGTCGACTAGCCAAGAGACCCAGTACTTC.

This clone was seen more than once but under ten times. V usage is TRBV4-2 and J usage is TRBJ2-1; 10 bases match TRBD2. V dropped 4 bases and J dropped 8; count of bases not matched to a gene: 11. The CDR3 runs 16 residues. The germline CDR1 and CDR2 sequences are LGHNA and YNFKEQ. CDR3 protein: CASSPRVSGRYYEQFF. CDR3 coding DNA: TGTGCCAGCAGCCCCCGGGTTAGCGGGAGGTACTATGAGCAGTTCTTC.

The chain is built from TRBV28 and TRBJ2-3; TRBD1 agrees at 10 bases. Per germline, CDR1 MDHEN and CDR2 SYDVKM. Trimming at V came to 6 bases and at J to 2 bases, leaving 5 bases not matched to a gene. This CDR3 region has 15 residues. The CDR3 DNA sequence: TGTGCCAGCAGAACGGACAGGGGGTTCACAGATACGCAGTATTTT. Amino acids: CASRTDRGFTDTQYF.

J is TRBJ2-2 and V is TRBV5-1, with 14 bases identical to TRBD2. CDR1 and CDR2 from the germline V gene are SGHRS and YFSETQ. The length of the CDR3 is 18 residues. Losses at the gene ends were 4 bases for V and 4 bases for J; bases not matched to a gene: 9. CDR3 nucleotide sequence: TGCGCCAGCAGCCGGGGACTAGCGGGAGACTTCGGCACCGGGGAGCTGTTTTTT. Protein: CASSRGLAGDFGTGELFF.

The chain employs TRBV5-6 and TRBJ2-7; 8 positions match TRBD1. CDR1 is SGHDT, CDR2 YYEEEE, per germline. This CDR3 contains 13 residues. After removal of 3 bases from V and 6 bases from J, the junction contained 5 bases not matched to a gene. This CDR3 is CASSWGTGGEQYF. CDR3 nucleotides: TGTGCCAGCAGCTGGGGGACAGGCGGCGAGCAGTACTTC.

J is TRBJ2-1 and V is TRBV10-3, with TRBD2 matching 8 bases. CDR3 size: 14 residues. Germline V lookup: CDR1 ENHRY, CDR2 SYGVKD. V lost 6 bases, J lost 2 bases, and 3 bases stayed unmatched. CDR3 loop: CAIRTSGTYNEQFF. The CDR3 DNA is TGTGCCATCAGAACTAGCGGAACCTACAATGAGCAGTTCTTC.

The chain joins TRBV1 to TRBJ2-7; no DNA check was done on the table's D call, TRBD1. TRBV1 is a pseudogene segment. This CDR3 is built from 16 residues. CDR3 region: CTSSPRLQLSSYEQYF. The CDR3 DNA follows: TGCACCAGCAGCCCTCGTCTACAGCTATCTTCCTACGAGCAGTACTTC.

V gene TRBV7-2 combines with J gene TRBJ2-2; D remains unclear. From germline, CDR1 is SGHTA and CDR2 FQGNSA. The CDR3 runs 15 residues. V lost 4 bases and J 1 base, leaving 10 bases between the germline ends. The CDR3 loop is CASSYLPMNTGELFF. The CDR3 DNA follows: TGTGCCAGCAGCTACCTTCCTATGAACACCGGGGAGCTGTTTTTT.

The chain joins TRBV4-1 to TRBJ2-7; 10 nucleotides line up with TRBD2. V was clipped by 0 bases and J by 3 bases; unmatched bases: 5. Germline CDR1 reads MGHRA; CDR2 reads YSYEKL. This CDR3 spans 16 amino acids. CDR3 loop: CASSQDLPSGSYEQYF. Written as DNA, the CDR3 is TGCGCCAGCAGCCAAGATCTTCCTAGCGGGAGCTACGAGCAGTACTTC.

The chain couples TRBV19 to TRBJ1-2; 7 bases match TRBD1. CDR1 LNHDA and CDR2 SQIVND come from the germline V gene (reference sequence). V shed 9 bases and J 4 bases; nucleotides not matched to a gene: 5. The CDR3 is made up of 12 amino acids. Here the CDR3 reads CASTDRIYGYTF. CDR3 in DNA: TGTGCCAGCACGGACAGGATCTATGGCTACACCTTC.

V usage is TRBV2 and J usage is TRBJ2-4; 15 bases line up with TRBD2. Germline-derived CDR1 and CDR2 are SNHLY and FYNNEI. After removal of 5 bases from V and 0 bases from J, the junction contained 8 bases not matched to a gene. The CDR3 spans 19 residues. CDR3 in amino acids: CASSPTGLAGGGAKNIQYF. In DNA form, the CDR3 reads TGTGCCAGCAGTCCCACGGGACTAGCGGGAGGTGGAGCCAAAAACATTCAGTACTTC. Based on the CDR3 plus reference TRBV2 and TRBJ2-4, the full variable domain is EPEVTQTPSHQVTQMGQEVILRCVPISNHLYFYWYRQILGQKVEFLVSFYNNEISEKSEIFDDQFSVERPDGSNFTLKIRSTKLEDSAMYFCASSPTGLAGGGAKNIQYFGAGTRLSVL.

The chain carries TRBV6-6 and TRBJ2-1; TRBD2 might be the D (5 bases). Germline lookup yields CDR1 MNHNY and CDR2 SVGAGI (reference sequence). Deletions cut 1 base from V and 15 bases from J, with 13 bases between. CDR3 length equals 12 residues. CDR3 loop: CASSYLADSRFF. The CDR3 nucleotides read TGTGCCAGCAGTTACTTGGCGGACTCCAGGTTCTTC.

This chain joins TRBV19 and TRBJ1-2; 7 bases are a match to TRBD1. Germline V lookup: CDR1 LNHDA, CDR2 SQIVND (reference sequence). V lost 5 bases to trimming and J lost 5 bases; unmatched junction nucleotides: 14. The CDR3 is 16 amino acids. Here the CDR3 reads CASSGKRRQGAYGYTF. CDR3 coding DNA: TGTGCCAGTAGTGGCAAGAGGAGACAGGGCGCGTATGGCTACACCTTC.

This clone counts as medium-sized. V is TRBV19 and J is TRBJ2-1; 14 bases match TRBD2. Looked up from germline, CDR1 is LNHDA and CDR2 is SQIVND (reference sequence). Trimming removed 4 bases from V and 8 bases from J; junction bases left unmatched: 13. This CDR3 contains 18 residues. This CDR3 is CASSKIPGTSGSKDEQFF. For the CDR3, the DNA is TGTGCCAGTAGTAAGATACCCGGGACTAGCGGGAGCAAGGATGAGCAGTTCTTC.

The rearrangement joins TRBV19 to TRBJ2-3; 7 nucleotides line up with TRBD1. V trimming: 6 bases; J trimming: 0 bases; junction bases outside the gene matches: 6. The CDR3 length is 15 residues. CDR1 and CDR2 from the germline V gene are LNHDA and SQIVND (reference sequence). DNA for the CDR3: TGTGCCAGTAGCCATGGGACAGTTAGCACAGATACGCAGTATTTT. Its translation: CASSHGTVSTDTQYF. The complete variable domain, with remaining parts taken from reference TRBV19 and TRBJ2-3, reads DGGITQSPKYLFRKEGQNVTLSCEQNLNHDAMYWYRQDPGQGLRLIYYSQIVNDFQKGDIAEGYSVSREKKESFPLTVTSAQKNPTAFYLCASSHGTVSTDTQYFGPGTRLTVL.

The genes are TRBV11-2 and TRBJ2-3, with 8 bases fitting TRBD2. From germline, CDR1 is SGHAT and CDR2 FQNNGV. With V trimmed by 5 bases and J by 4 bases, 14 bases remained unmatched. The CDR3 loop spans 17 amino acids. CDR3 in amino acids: CASSPRLGREAADTQYF. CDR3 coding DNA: TGTGCCAGCAGCCCACGCCTAGGGCGGGAGGCGGCAGATACGCAGTATTTT.

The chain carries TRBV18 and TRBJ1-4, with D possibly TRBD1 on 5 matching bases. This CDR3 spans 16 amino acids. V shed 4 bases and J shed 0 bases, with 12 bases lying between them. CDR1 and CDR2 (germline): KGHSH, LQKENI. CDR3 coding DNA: TGTGCCAGCTCACGACAAAAGGGGTCAACTAATGAAAAACTGTTTTTT. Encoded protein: CASSRQKGSTNEKLFF.

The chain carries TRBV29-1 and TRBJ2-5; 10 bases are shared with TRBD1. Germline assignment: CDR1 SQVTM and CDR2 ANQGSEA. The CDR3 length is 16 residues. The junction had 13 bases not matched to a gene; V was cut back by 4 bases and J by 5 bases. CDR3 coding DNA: TGCAGCGTTGTTAACCCCGGACAGGGGGACGGGGAGACCCAGTACTTC. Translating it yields CSVVNPGQGDGETQYF. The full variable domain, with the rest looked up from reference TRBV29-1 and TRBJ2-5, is SAVISQKPSRDICQRGTSLTIQCQVDSQVTMMFWYRQQPGQSLTLIATANQGSEATYESGFVIDKFPISRPNLTFSTLTVSNMSPEDSSIYLCSVVNPGQGDGETQYFGPGTRLLVL.

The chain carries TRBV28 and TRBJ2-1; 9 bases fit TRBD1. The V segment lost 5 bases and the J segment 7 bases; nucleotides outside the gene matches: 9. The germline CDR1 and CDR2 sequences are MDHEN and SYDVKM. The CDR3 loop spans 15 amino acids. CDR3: CASSAPGQGKNEQFF. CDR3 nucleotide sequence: TGTGCCAGCAGTGCTCCGGGACAGGGAAAGAATGAGCAGTTCTTC.

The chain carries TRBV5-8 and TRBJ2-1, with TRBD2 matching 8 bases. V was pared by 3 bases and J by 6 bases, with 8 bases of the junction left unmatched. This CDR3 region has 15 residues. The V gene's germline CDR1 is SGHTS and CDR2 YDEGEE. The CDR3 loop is CASSSGTSRSNEQFF. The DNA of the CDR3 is TGTGCCAGCAGCTCCGGGACTAGTCGATCCAATGAGCAGTTCTTC.

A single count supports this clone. The CDR3 DNA reads TGTGCCAGCAGCTTAATGGCGACAGGTCCCCTCTACGAGCAGTACTTC. It yields the protein CASSLMATGPLYEQYF. The chain is built from TRBV7-3 and TRBJ2-7, with D possibly being TRBD1 (6 bases). Germline V CDR1 and CDR2: SGHTA, FQGTGA. V lost 1 base, J lost 3 bases, and 16 bases lay in between. CDR3 length equals 16 residues.

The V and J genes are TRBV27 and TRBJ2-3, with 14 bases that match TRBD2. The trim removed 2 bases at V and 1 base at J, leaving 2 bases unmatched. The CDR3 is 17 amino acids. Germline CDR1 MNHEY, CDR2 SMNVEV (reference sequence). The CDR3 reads CASSLRLAGGGTDTQYF. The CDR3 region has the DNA TGTGCCAGCAGTTTAAGACTAGCGGGAGGGGGCACAGATACGCAGTATTTT.